This passage covers 14 T cell receptor beta chains from one sample sequenced in a study of T-cell reconstitution after alpha-beta-depleted transplantation in children listed by TCRdb under 2016. Library creation used PCR. For sequencing, an Illumina HiSeq 2500 was employed. TCR library preparation used molecular barcoding, with unique molecular identifiers applied to normalize quantification of the TCRbeta repertoire. The public reads were reanalyzed by TCRdb: fastp trimming at Q25, MiXCR alignment, in-frame beta chains only. Rows merge per CDR3 protein into single entries with the most common DNA and genes. For this sample the table gives over 150,000 distinct CDR3 sequences, of which roughly 15% were detected only once. The ten largest clonotypes hold roughly 13% of the sample. The specimen comprised PBMCs from the stem cell graft donor, sampled from the stem cell graft. The receptors derive from a human donor who donated a stem cell graft to a child with acute lymphoblastic leukemia.

This clonotype was counted ten times or more. The V call is TRBV29-1, the J call TRBJ2-2, with D hard to call. V gave up 2 bases and J gave up 8 bases, with 9 bases separating them. This CDR3 region has 12 residues. Per the germline V gene, CDR1 is SQVTM and CDR2 is ANQGSEA. The CDR3: CSVELPTGELFF. CDR3 DNA sequence: TGCAGCGTTGAACTGCCCACTGGGGAGCTGTTTTTT.

The table lists this clonotype with many counts. V usage is TRBV7-2 and J usage is TRBJ2-1; D possibly corresponds to TRBD2 (5 bases). The CDR3 is made up of 15 amino acids. Germline V gives CDR1 SGHTA, CDR2 FQGNSA. Trimming removed 5 bases at V and 3 bases at J, with 14 bases between. CDR3: CASSPSPGYYNEQFF. The CDR3, as DNA: TGTGCCAGCAGCCCTTCTCCGGGGTACTACAATGAGCAGTTCTTC. Complete variable domain (other parts from reference TRBV7-2 and TRBJ2-1): GAGVSQSPSNKVTEKGKDVELRCDPISGHTALYWYRQSLGQGLEFLIYFQGNSAPDKSGLPSDRFSAERTGGSVSTLTIQRTQQEDSAVYLCASSPSPGYYNEQFFGPGTRLTVL.

This clonotype showed up many times. This chain connects TRBV5-1 to TRBJ2-7, with a possible D match to TRBD1 (6 bases). Germline values: CDR1 SGHRS, CDR2 YFSETQ. Trimming removed 0 bases from V and 6 bases from J, with 13 bases in between. The CDR3 covers 14 residues. The chain's CDR3 is CASSLGQVDGEQYF. CDR3 nucleotides: TGCGCCAGCAGCTTGGGACAGGTAGATGGCGAGCAGTACTTC.

The rearrangement joins TRBV3-1 to TRBJ2-2; TRBD2 aligns across 8 bases. CDR1 and CDR2 (germline): LGHDT, YNNKEL (reference sequence). This CDR3 spans 14 amino acids. Trimming removed 6 bases from V and 5 bases from J; junction bases left unmatched: 5. CDR3 region: CASRPSGQTGELFF. CDR3 bases: TGTGCCAGCAGGCCTAGCGGGCAGACCGGGGAGCTGTTTTTT.

The table lists this clonotype with many counts. This chain links TRBV6-1 with TRBJ2-1; TRBD2 matches at 10 bases. The CDR3 has 17 amino acids. Trimming took 2 bases from V and 2 from J; bases not matched to a gene: 6. CDR1 is MNHNS and CDR2 is SASEGT in the germline V gene. CDR3 sequence reads: CASSELPSGGTYNEQFF. DNA of the CDR3: TGTGCCAGCAGTGAATTACCTAGCGGGGGAACCTACAATGAGCAGTTCTTC.

This clonotype came up once. This sequence may be a read error, since a much larger clone differs from it by one base. V usage is TRBV5-5 and J usage is TRBJ2-3, with 8 bases lining up with TRBD2. Trimming removed 2 bases from V and 2 bases from J; junction bases left unmatched: 4. The CDR3 is 15 amino acids. Germline CDR1 reads SGHKS; CDR2 reads YYEKEE (reference sequence). This CDR3 is CASSLLAAYTDTQYF. CDR3 sequence (DNA): TGTGCCAGCAGCTTACTAGCGGCGTACACAGATACGCAGTATTTT.

This chain uses TRBV12-3 or TRBV12-4 with TRBJ1-1; D is uncertain. Trimming pared 5 bases from V and 4 bases from J, leaving 11 bases between. This CDR3 is 13 amino acids long. CDR3 DNA sequence: TGTGCCAGCAGTCTGGGAATAGCCACTGAAGCTTTCTTT. Translation gives CASSLGIATEAFF.

The rearrangement joins TRBV29-1 to TRBJ2-6; D uncertain. The V end was cut by 4 bases, the J end by 4 bases, with 14 bases between. Germline V gene lookup returns CDR1 SQVTM and CDR2 ANQGSEA. The CDR3 totals 15 residues. CDR3: CSVGSGVGGANVLTF. CDR3 bases: TGCAGCGTTGGTAGTGGGGTAGGGGGGGCCAACGTCCTGACTTTC.

A note on this clonotype: One end of the junction varies from germline; a read error may be responsible. The chain recombines TRBV13 with TRBJ2-1, with TRBD2 matching over 10 bases. CDR1 and CDR2 from the germline V gene are PRHDT and FYEKMQ (reference sequence). This CDR3 comprises 15 residues. The CDR3 nucleotides read TGTGCCACCAGCCCCGGGACTAGCGTGAACAATGAGCAGTTCTTC. Its translation: CATSPGTSVNNEQFF.

This clonotype showed up many times. The chain has TRBV25-1 and TRBJ1-1, with a weak D call TRBD1 (5 bases). Per the germline V gene, CDR1 is MGHDK and CDR2 is SYGVNS. The CDR3 loop spans 16 amino acids. V was pared by 6 bases and J by 0 bases, with 17 bases between. The CDR3 DNA sequence: TGTGCCAGCAGCCCGGACACGATCGCAATGAACACTGAAGCTTTCTTT. Protein sequence: CASSPDTIAMNTEAFF.

This clonotype was counted ten times or more. The V and J genes are TRBV5-1 and TRBJ2-3; 13 bases line up with TRBD2. CDR1 is SGHRS and CDR2 is YFSETQ in the germline V gene. CDR3 length: 16 residues. The J segment lost 2 bases and the V segment lost 5 bases, leaving 5 bases of the junction unmatched. CDR3 sequence (DNA): TGCGCCAGCAGAACCGGGACTAGCGGGGCCACAGATACGCAGTATTTT. Encoded protein: CASRTGTSGATDTQYF.

This clonotype has more than one count but fewer than ten. The rearrangement uses TRBV10-2 and TRBJ1-1; D remains ambiguous. The V end lost 7 bases, the J end lost 0 bases, and 9 bases lay between the germline ends. The germline V gene has CDR1 WSHSY and CDR2 SAAADI. The CDR3 is made up of 13 amino acids. The DNA of the CDR3 is TGCGCCAGCACCATGGCCGTGAACACTGAAGCTTTCTTT. Protein sequence: CASTMAVNTEAFF.

This clonotype came up many times. The chain recombines TRBV3-1 with TRBJ2-1; 14 bases map to TRBD2. The J segment lost 5 bases and the V segment lost 4 bases, leaving 7 bases of the junction unmatched. The germline V gene encodes CDR1 LGHDT and CDR2 YNNKEL (reference sequence). The CDR3 is 17 residues long. DNA for the CDR3: TGTGCCAGCAGCCCTGGGACTAGCGGGAGAGGAAACAATGAGCAGTTCTTC. Translation gives CASSPGTSGRGNNEQFF.

A few counts support this clonotype. In DNA, the CDR3 is TGTGCCAGCAGCTTACCTTTAAGACTAGCGGGGCGGGGGAATGAGCAGTTCTTC. Its protein is CASSLPLRLAGRGNEQFF. The chain combines TRBV7-8 with TRBJ2-1; 11 bases agree with TRBD2. The trim removed 2 bases at V and 7 bases at J, leaving 13 bases unmatched. The CDR3 is 18 amino acids. Germline V gene sequence: CDR1 SGHVS, CDR2 FQNEAQ.